These T cell receptor beta chains were read from a single sample in a study of cytomegalovirus exposure and HLA in healthy donors. Clones were sequenced by immunoSEQ multiplex PCR, and TCRdb holds only the in-frame ones, with some missing. Of about 250,000 clones detected, about 90% appear once; the ten largest clones hold about 12%. Source material: PBMCs. These receptors were obtained from a man in his late teens or twenties in good health and CMV-seropositive. The CDR3 runs from the conserved cysteine through the conserved F or W. Fields, in order: J gene, clone size, V gene, D gene, CDR3 protein, CDR3 DNA. A D gene is named only where the DNA matches it firmly. The size of a clone is reported for some rows only, either as once, few or many, or as a class for expanded clones.

J gene: TRBJ2-1
clone size: -
V gene: TRBV27
D gene: -
CDR3 protein: CASSPISLADNEQFF
CDR3 DNA: TGTGCCAGCAGTCCTATAAGTTTAGCGGACAATGAGCAGTTCTTC

J gene: TRBJ1-1
clone size: -
V gene: TRBV18
D gene: TRBD1
CDR3 protein: CASSPQGGGRNTEAFF
CDR3 DNA: TGTGCCAGCTCACCCCAGGGGGGCGGGAGGAACACTGAAGCTTTCTTT

J gene: TRBJ1-5
clone size: -
V gene: TRBV2
D gene: -
CDR3 protein: CASSDGLNQPQHF
CDR3 DNA: TGTGCCAGCAGTGATGGTCTGAATCAGCCCCAGCATTTT

J gene: TRBJ2-3
clone size: -
V gene: TRBV2
D gene: TRBD2
CDR3 protein: CASSGSSGRTDTQYF
CDR3 DNA: TGTGCCAGCAGTGGGAGTAGCGGGAGAACAGATACGCAGTATTTT

J gene: TRBJ1-5
clone size: -
V gene: TRBV6-1
D gene: -
CDR3 protein: CASRAGTANQPQHF
CDR3 DNA: TGTGCCAGCAGGGCGGGGACGGCAAATCAGCCCCAGCATTTT

J gene: TRBJ1-2
clone size: -
V gene: TRBV15
D gene: -
CDR3 protein: CATSRDTQGNGYTF
CDR3 DNA: TGTGCCACCAGCAGAGATACGCAGGGGAATGGCTACACCTTC

J gene: TRBJ1-1
clone size: few
V gene: TRBV6-1
D gene: -
CDR3 protein: CASSWTGTEAFF
CDR3 DNA: TGTGCCAGCAGCTGGACGGGTACTGAAGCTTTCTTT

J gene: TRBJ1-1
clone size: -
V gene: TRBV15
D gene: TRBD1
CDR3 protein: CATSSWDRGDTEAFF
CDR3 DNA: TGTGCCACCAGCAGTTGGGACAGGGGGGACACTGAAGCTTTCTTT

J gene: TRBJ2-3
clone size: -
V gene: TRBV2
D gene: -
CDR3 protein: CAGSGSTDTQYF
CDR3 DNA: TGTGCCGGCAGCGGGAGCACAGATACGCAGTATTTT

J gene: TRBJ1-1
clone size: -
V gene: TRBV29-1
D gene: -
CDR3 protein: CSATSGTANTEAFF
CDR3 DNA: TGCAGCGCTACATCCGGGACGGCGAACACTGAAGCTTTCTTT

J gene: TRBJ1-2
clone size: -
V gene: TRBV27
D gene: TRBD1
CDR3 protein: CASSLSKGQGKLVNYGYTF
CDR3 DNA: TGTGCCAGCAGTTTATCAAAGGGACAGGGGAAATTAGTTAACTATGGCTACACCTTC

J gene: TRBJ1-2
clone size: -
V gene: TRBV30
D gene: -
CDR3 protein: CAWSVPPYSGYTF
CDR3 DNA: TGTGCCTGGAGTGTACCTCCGTATAGTGGCTACACCTTC

J gene: TRBJ1-3
clone size: -
V gene: TRBV29-1
D gene: -
CDR3 protein: CSVGWDNTIYF
CDR3 DNA: TGCAGCGTTGGATGGGACAACACCATATATTTT

J gene: TRBJ2-7
clone size: -
V gene: TRBV29-1
D gene: TRBD2
CDR3 protein: CSVAGTNYEQYF
CDR3 DNA: TGCAGCGTGGCCGGGACTAACTACGAGCAGTACTTC

J gene: TRBJ2-3
clone size: -
V gene: TRBV29-1
D gene: -
CDR3 protein: CSVEQRGGRTDTQYF
CDR3 DNA: TGCAGCGTTGAACAACGGGGTGGGCGCACAGATACGCAGTATTTT

J gene: TRBJ1-4
clone size: -
V gene: TRBV12-5
D gene: -
CDR3 protein: CASGLVLQGATNEKLFF
CDR3 DNA: TGTGCTAGTGGTTTGGTACTGCAGGGCGCAACTAATGAAAAACTGTTTTTT

J gene: TRBJ2-7
clone size: -
V gene: TRBV5-6
D gene: -
CDR3 protein: CASSYVQGGGEYF
CDR3 DNA: TGTGCCAGCAGCTACGTGCAGGGAGGAGGAGAGTACTTC

J gene: TRBJ2-3
clone size: -
V gene: TRBV27
D gene: -
CDR3 protein: CASMGAATDTQYF
CDR3 DNA: TGTGCCAGCATGGGAGCGGCCACAGATACGCAGTATTTT

J gene: TRBJ1-2
clone size: -
V gene: TRBV5-1
D gene: TRBD1
CDR3 protein: CASSSGTGLDYGYTF
CDR3 DNA: TGCGCCAGCAGCTCGGGGACAGGGTTGGACTATGGCTACACCTTC

J gene: TRBJ2-5
clone size: -
V gene: TRBV5-1
D gene: -
CDR3 protein: CASFQGRGQETQYF
CDR3 DNA: TGCGCCAGCTTTCAGGGACGGGGGCAAGAGACCCAGTACTTC

J gene: TRBJ1-2
clone size: -
V gene: TRBV9
D gene: -
CDR3 protein: CASSVAQGFYGYTF
CDR3 DNA: TGTGCCAGCAGCGTAGCACAGGGATTCTATGGCTACACCTTC

J gene: TRBJ2-7
clone size: -
V gene: TRBV29-1
D gene: -
CDR3 protein: CSVGDSAYEQYF
CDR3 DNA: TGCAGCGTAGGGGACTCGGCCTACGAGCAGTACTTC

J gene: TRBJ1-5
clone size: -
V gene: TRBV5-1
D gene: -
CDR3 protein: CASSLFGESGQPQHF
CDR3 DNA: TGCGCCAGCAGCTTGTTCGGGGAGTCGGGCCAGCCCCAGCATTTT

J gene: TRBJ2-7
clone size: -
V gene: TRBV5-6
D gene: -
CDR3 protein: CASSWGSGSEQYF
CDR3 DNA: TGTGCCAGCAGCTGGGGGTCGGGCAGCGAGCAGTACTTC

J gene: TRBJ2-1
clone size: -
V gene: TRBV9
D gene: TRBD2
CDR3 protein: CASSVGPAGSHNEQFF
CDR3 DNA: TGTGCCAGCAGCGTAGGGCCAGCGGGATCTCACAATGAGCAGTTCTTC

J gene: TRBJ2-7
clone size: -
V gene: TRBV7-3
D gene: TRBD2
CDR3 protein: CASSLPGSGRALVTYEQYF
CDR3 DNA: TGTGCCAGCAGCTTGCCTGGTAGCGGGAGGGCCTTGGTGACCTACGAGCAGTACTTC